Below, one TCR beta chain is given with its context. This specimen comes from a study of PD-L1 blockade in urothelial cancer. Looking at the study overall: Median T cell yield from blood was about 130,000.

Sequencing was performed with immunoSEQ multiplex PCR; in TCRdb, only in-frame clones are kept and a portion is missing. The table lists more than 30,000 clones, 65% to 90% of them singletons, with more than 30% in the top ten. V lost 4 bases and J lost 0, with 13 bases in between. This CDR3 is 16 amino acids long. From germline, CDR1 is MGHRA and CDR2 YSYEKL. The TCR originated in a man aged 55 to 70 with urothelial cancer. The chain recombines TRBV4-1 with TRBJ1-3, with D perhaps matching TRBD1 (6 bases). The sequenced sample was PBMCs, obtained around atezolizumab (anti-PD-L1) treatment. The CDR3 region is CASSPGGGSSGNTIYF. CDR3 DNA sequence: TGCGCCAGCAGCCCGGGTGGGGGCAGCTCTGGAAACACCATATATTTT.